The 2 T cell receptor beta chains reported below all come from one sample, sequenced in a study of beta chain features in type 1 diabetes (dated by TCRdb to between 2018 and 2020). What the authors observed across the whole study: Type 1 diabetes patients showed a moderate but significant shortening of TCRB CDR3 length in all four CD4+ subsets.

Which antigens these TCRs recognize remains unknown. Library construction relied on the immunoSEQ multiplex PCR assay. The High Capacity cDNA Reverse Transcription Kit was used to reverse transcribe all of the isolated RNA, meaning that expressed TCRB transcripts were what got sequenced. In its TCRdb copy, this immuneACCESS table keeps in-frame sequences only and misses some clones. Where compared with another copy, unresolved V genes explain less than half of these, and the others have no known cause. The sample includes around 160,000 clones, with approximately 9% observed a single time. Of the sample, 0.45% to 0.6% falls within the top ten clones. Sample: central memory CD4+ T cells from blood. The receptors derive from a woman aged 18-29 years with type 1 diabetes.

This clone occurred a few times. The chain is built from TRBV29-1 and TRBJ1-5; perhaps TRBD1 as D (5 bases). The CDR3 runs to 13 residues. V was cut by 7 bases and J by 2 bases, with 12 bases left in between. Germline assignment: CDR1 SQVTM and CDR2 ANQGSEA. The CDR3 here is CSGWGGGNQPQHF. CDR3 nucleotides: TGCAGCGGGTGGGGAGGGGGCAATCAGCCCCAGCATTTT.

Here the CDR3 DNA reads TGTGCCAGCAGTGAAGCGTTGGGCCCAGATACGCAGTATTTT. It codes for CASSEALGPDTQYF. V and J are TRBV2 and TRBJ2-3; D not certain. The CDR3 is 14 residues long. Looked up from germline, CDR1 is SNHLY and CDR2 is FYNNEI. V lost 0 bases and J 4 bases, leaving 8 bases between the germline ends.